Listed below are T cell receptor beta chains from one sample, sequenced in a study of beta chain features in type 1 diabetes. The assay was immunoSEQ multiplex PCR, and TCRdb's table has in-frame clones only and misses some. The profile shows some 160,000 clones, 6.5% to 8.5% of them singletons. The sample taken for sequencing was central memory CD4+ T cells from blood. All receptors come from a young woman with type 1 diabetes. CDR3s include the opening cysteine and the closing phenylalanine or tryptophan. The order of the fields is D gene, clone size, V gene, J gene, CDR3 protein, CDR3 DNA. D genes are given only for firm matches. Rows may omit the clone size; those that give it use once, few, many or a size class.

D gene: TRBD1
clone size: .
V gene: TRBV10-2
J gene: TRBJ1-1
CDR3 protein: CASSGGTGGFTEAFF
CDR3 DNA: TGCGCCAGCAGTGGGGGAACAGGGGGCTTCACTGAAGCTTTCTTT

D gene: TRBD2
clone size: many
V gene: TRBV5-1
J gene: TRBJ2-1
CDR3 protein: CASSLSGGANEQFF
CDR3 DNA: TGCGCCAGCAGCTTGAGCGGGGGGGCCAATGAGCAGTTCTTC

D gene: TRBD1
clone size: .
V gene: TRBV11-1
J gene: TRBJ2-7
CDR3 protein: CASSPPGTGVGYEQYF
CDR3 DNA: TGTGCCAGCAGCCCCCCCGGGACAGGGGTGGGCTACGAGCAGTACTTC

D gene: TRBD1
clone size: .
V gene: TRBV19
J gene: TRBJ1-4
CDR3 protein: CASTLRQGRAEKLFF
CDR3 DNA: TGTGCCAGTACGCTACGACAGGGACGTGCTGAAAAACTGTTTTTT

D gene: .
clone size: few
V gene: TRBV11-3
J gene: TRBJ2-3
CDR3 protein: CASTPGVSHTADTQYF
CDR3 DNA: TGTGCCAGCACCCCGGGGGTATCCCACACGGCAGATACGCAGTATTTT

D gene: TRBD2
clone size: .
V gene: TRBV27
J gene: TRBJ2-5
CDR3 protein: CASSPREAGVSRRKAGQYF
CDR3 DNA: TGTGCCAGCAGCCCCCGAGAAGCGGGAGTCTCCCGGCGTAAGGCGGGCCAGTACTTC

D gene: .
clone size: .
V gene: TRBV7-3
J gene: TRBJ1-1
CDR3 protein: CASSLGGSTEAFF
CDR3 DNA: TGTGCCAGCAGCTTGGGGGGGAGCACTGAAGCTTTCTTT

D gene: .
clone size: many
V gene: TRBV5-6
J gene: TRBJ1-6
CDR3 protein: CASGLWAPERNSPLHF
CDR3 DNA: TGTGCCAGCGGCTTGTGGGCGCCCGAGCGGAATTCACCCCTCCACTTT

D gene: .
clone size: .
V gene: TRBV19
J gene: TRBJ2-5
CDR3 protein: CASSMGLQETQYF
CDR3 DNA: TGTGCCAGTAGTATGGGACTCCAAGAGACCCAGTACTTC

D gene: TRBD2
clone size: many
V gene: TRBV4-3
J gene: TRBJ2-7
CDR3 protein: CASSPGLAEYEQYF
CDR3 DNA: TGCGCCAGCAGCCCGGGACTAGCGGAATACGAGCAGTACTTC

D gene: TRBD1
clone size: .
V gene: TRBV29-1
J gene: TRBJ2-7
CDR3 protein: CSVSGTGLLEQYF
CDR3 DNA: TGCAGCGTCTCCGGGACAGGGCTCCTCGAGCAGTACTTC

D gene: .
clone size: .
V gene: TRBV4-1
J gene: TRBJ2-5
CDR3 protein: CASSPSQGGFGETQYF
CDR3 DNA: TGCGCCAGCAGCCCGTCCCAGGGGGGATTCGGGGAGACCCAGTACTTC

D gene: .
clone size: .
V gene: TRBV5-4
J gene: TRBJ1-4
CDR3 protein: CASSSPGSTNEKLFF
CDR3 DNA: TGTGCCAGCAGCTCGCCCGGGTCCACTAATGAAAAACTGTTTTTT

D gene: .
clone size: few
V gene: TRBV28
J gene: TRBJ1-5
CDR3 protein: CASSSPHQGQPQHF
CDR3 DNA: TGTGCCAGCAGTTCCCCCCACCAGGGCCAGCCCCAGCATTTT

D gene: TRBD2
clone size: .
V gene: TRBV27
J gene: TRBJ2-3
CDR3 protein: CASSYKRGGSDTQYF
CDR3 DNA: TGTGCCAGCAGTTACAAGCGGGGGGGCTCTGATACGCAGTATTTT

D gene: TRBD2
clone size: few
V gene: TRBV7-2
J gene: TRBJ2-5
CDR3 protein: CASSSFSGGGQETQYF
CDR3 DNA: TGTGCCAGCAGCTCCTTTTCGGGAGGTGGGCAAGAGACCCAGTACTTC

D gene: .
clone size: .
V gene: TRBV6-1
J gene: TRBJ2-7
CDR3 protein: CASSESFSTSSYEQYF
CDR3 DNA: TGTGCCAGCAGTGAAAGCTTCTCGACAAGCTCCTACGAGCAGTACTTC

D gene: .
clone size: few
V gene: TRBV5-1
J gene: TRBJ1-1
CDR3 protein: CASSADIMNTEAFF
CDR3 DNA: TGCGCCAGCAGCGCGGACATCATGAACACTGAAGCTTTCTTT

D gene: TRBD2
clone size: .
V gene: TRBV14
J gene: TRBJ2-1
CDR3 protein: CASSQPAGTYNEQFF
CDR3 DNA: TGTGCCAGCAGCCAACCAGCGGGGACCTACAATGAGCAGTTCTTC

D gene: TRBD2
clone size: few
V gene: TRBV2
J gene: TRBJ2-7
CDR3 protein: CASSPPASGSYEQYF
CDR3 DNA: TGTGCCAGCAGCCCCCCGGCTAGCGGGAGCTACGAGCAGTACTTC

D gene: .
clone size: .
V gene: TRBV4-2
J gene: TRBJ2-7
CDR3 protein: CASSQGGVYEQYF
CDR3 DNA: TGTGCCAGCAGCCAGGGGGGTGTCTACGAGCAGTACTTC

D gene: .
clone size: few
V gene: TRBV9
J gene: TRBJ2-7
CDR3 protein: CASSVVSGPTYEQYF
CDR3 DNA: TGTGCCAGCAGCGTGGTATCAGGTCCTACCTACGAGCAGTACTTC

D gene: TRBD1
clone size: .
V gene: TRBV19
J gene: TRBJ2-3
CDR3 protein: CASGQGAADTQYF
CDR3 DNA: TGTGCCAGTGGACAGGGTGCAGCAGATACGCAGTATTTT

D gene: .
clone size: .
V gene: TRBV28
J gene: TRBJ2-1
CDR3 protein: CASRTATYNEQFF
CDR3 DNA: TGTGCCAGCAGAACTGCTACCTACAATGAGCAGTTCTTC

D gene: .
clone size: few
V gene: TRBV29-1
J gene: TRBJ2-7
CDR3 protein: CSVVFRQGLNEQYF
CDR3 DNA: TGCAGCGTGGTCTTTAGACAGGGACTCAACGAGCAGTACTTC

D gene: .
clone size: few
V gene: TRBV6-1
J gene: TRBJ1-5
CDR3 protein: CASSPQDNSNQPQHF
CDR3 DNA: TGTGCCAGCAGTCCCCAGGACAACAGCAATCAGCCCCAGCATTTT

D gene: .
clone size: .
V gene: TRBV18
J gene: TRBJ2-3
CDR3 protein: CASSPPTLADTQYF
CDR3 DNA: TGTGCCAGCTCACCACCTACGTTAGCAGATACGCAGTATTTT

D gene: TRBD1
clone size: .
V gene: TRBV6-6
J gene: TRBJ2-7
CDR3 protein: CASSATGTAVF
CDR3 DNA: TGTGCCAGCAGTGCCACCGGGACAGCTGTTTTC

D gene: .
clone size: few
V gene: TRBV27
J gene: TRBJ1-1
CDR3 protein: CASSLNSMNTEAFF
CDR3 DNA: TGTGCCAGCAGTTTAAACAGCATGAACACTGAAGCTTTCTTT

D gene: .
clone size: many
V gene: TRBV5-4
J gene: TRBJ2-3
CDR3 protein: CASLAGPDTDTQYF
CDR3 DNA: TGTGCCAGCCTCGCGGGCCCCGACACAGATACGCAGTATTTT

D gene: .
clone size: few
V gene: TRBV4-2
J gene: TRBJ2-7
CDR3 protein: CASSLASFEQYF
CDR3 DNA: TGTGCCAGCAGCTTAGCGAGCTTCGAGCAGTACTTC

D gene: .
clone size: .
V gene: TRBV30
J gene: TRBJ1-5
CDR3 protein: CAWSMGGQPQHF
CDR3 DNA: TGTGCCTGGAGTATGGGAGGGCAGCCCCAGCATTTT

D gene: TRBD2
clone size: .
V gene: TRBV4-3
J gene: TRBJ2-7
CDR3 protein: CASSQDLSLAGRFYEQYF
CDR3 DNA: TGCGCCAGCAGCCAAGATCTATCGCTAGCGGGAAGGTTCTACGAGCAGTACTTC

D gene: .
clone size: few
V gene: TRBV21-1
J gene: TRBJ1-2
CDR3 protein: CASSKGISRFHGYTF
CDR3 DNA: TGTGCCAGCAGCAAAGGAATCTCCAGGTTCCATGGCTACACCTTC

D gene: .
clone size: few
V gene: TRBV4-3
J gene: TRBJ2-7
CDR3 protein: CASSQGPGQSSYEQYF
CDR3 DNA: TGCGCCAGCAGCCAAGGGCCAGGACAGAGCTCCTACGAGCAGTACTTC

D gene: TRBD1
clone size: .
V gene: TRBV7-8
J gene: TRBJ2-7
CDR3 protein: CASSPRTGKNYEQYF
CDR3 DNA: TGTGCCAGCAGCCCCCGGACAGGGAAAAACTACGAGCAGTACTTC

D gene: TRBD1
clone size: few
V gene: TRBV18
J gene: TRBJ2-1
CDR3 protein: CASSYTGTGSYNEQFF
CDR3 DNA: TGTGCCAGCTCATATACCGGGACAGGATCTTACAATGAGCAGTTCTTC

D gene: .
clone size: few
V gene: TRBV4-3
J gene: TRBJ2-1
CDR3 protein: CASSQDPNLSEQFF
CDR3 DNA: TGCGCCAGCAGCCAAGATCCAAACCTTAGCGAGCAGTTCTTC

D gene: .
clone size: .
V gene: TRBV5-1
J gene: TRBJ2-3
CDR3 protein: CASSLGTRADTQYF
CDR3 DNA: TGCGCCAGCAGCTTGGGTACTAGAGCAGATACGCAGTATTTT

D gene: TRBD1
clone size: few
V gene: TRBV30
J gene: TRBJ1-4
CDR3 protein: CAWSLGQGNEKLFF
CDR3 DNA: TGTGCCTGGAGTCTAGGACAGGGGAATGAAAAACTGTTTTTT

D gene: .
clone size: few
V gene: TRBV7-2
J gene: TRBJ2-1
CDR3 protein: CASSGGLGYNNEQFF
CDR3 DNA: TGTGCCAGCAGCGGCGGCCTTGGATACAACAATGAGCAGTTCTTC

D gene: .
clone size: .
V gene: TRBV28
J gene: TRBJ1-4
CDR3 protein: CASSSRDGSNEKLFF
CDR3 DNA: TGTGCCAGCAGTTCGCGGGACGGCTCTAATGAAAAACTGTTTTTT

D gene: .
clone size: few
V gene: TRBV7-3
J gene: TRBJ2-2
CDR3 protein: CASSLTTGIHGELFF
CDR3 DNA: TGTGCCAGCAGTCTAACGACAGGAATCCACGGGGAGCTGTTTTTT

D gene: TRBD2
clone size: .
V gene: TRBV5-1
J gene: TRBJ2-5
CDR3 protein: CASSFGSGGQETQYF
CDR3 DNA: TGCGCCAGCAGCTTCGGTAGCGGGGGCCAAGAGACCCAGTACTTC

D gene: TRBD1
clone size: few
V gene: TRBV2
J gene: TRBJ1-1
CDR3 protein: CASIRGARGTVEAFF
CDR3 DNA: TGTGCCAGCATAAGGGGGGCCAGGGGGACAGTTGAAGCTTTCTTT

D gene: .
clone size: few
V gene: TRBV6-6
J gene: TRBJ1-6
CDR3 protein: CASRLDRDGSPLHF
CDR3 DNA: TGTGCCAGCAGACTCGACAGAGACGGCTCACCCCTCCACTTT

D gene: TRBD2
clone size: .
V gene: TRBV4-2
J gene: TRBJ2-7
CDR3 protein: CASSPSSSGVEGYEQYF
CDR3 DNA: TGTGCCAGCAGCCCATCCTCTAGCGGGGTAGAAGGCTACGAGCAGTACTTC

D gene: .
clone size: few
V gene: TRBV19
J gene: TRBJ2-1
CDR3 protein: CASSIGRGRRSYNEQFF
CDR3 DNA: TGTGCCAGTAGTATAGGGAGGGGACGGCGCTCCTACAATGAGCAGTTCTTC

D gene: TRBD2
clone size: few
V gene: TRBV9
J gene: TRBJ2-3
CDR3 protein: CASSVHGLAGGFTDTQYF
CDR3 DNA: TGTGCCAGCAGCGTCCATGGACTAGCGGGAGGGTTCACAGATACGCAGTATTTT

D gene: .
clone size: .
V gene: TRBV25-1
J gene: TRBJ2-1
CDR3 protein: CASSARGSHNEQFF
CDR3 DNA: TGTGCCAGCAGTGCCAGGGGATCTCACAATGAGCAGTTCTTC

D gene: .
clone size: .
V gene: TRBV12-5
J gene: TRBJ2-5
CDR3 protein: CASGTPRDGETQYF
CDR3 DNA: TGTGCTAGTGGAACCCCCAGGGATGGGGAGACCCAGTACTTC

D gene: TRBD2
clone size: .
V gene: TRBV11-2
J gene: TRBJ2-1
CDR3 protein: CASSLRRLAGGLNEQFF
CDR3 DNA: TGTGCCAGCAGCCTCAGGCGGCTAGCGGGAGGATTGAATGAGCAGTTCTTC

D gene: TRBD2
clone size: .
V gene: TRBV5-1
J gene: TRBJ2-1
CDR3 protein: CASSLAHRTSGRNEQFF
CDR3 DNA: TGCGCCAGCAGCTTGGCCCATCGGACTAGCGGTCGGAATGAGCAGTTCTTC

D gene: .
clone size: .
V gene: TRBV7-9
J gene: TRBJ1-2
CDR3 protein: CASSLAEQDGDYGYTF
CDR3 DNA: TGTGCCAGCAGCTTAGCGGAACAGGATGGTGACTATGGCTACACCTTC